Presented here are 8 T cell receptor beta chains from one specimen sequenced in a study of shared T cell receptors in the human thymus. Repertoires were generated with immunoSEQ multiplex PCR, while TCRdb's copy carries only in-frame clones and drops some. The data hold 600,000 to 900,000 clones, with over 75% observed a single time. The data were also submitted as part of a second study, on human thymus T cells.

What was sequenced was thymocytes. The receptor source for this set is a girl under three years old with a congenital heart defect.

The rearrangement joins TRBV19 to TRBJ2-1; TRBD2 matches at 14 bases. The V gene's germline CDR1 is LNHDA and CDR2 SQIVND (reference sequence). Germline trimming cut 8 bases from V and 0 bases from J; bases unmatched to any gene: 9. CDR3 size: 18 residues. The CDR3 DNA is TGTGCCAGTCGTCGGACTAGCGGGGGGAGCAGCTCCTACAATGAGCAGTTCTTC. Protein: CASRRTSGGSSSYNEQFF.

The V gene is TRBV27, the J gene TRBJ1-1; 8 bases are a match to TRBD1. Per the germline V gene, CDR1 is MNHEY and CDR2 is SMNVEV (reference sequence). V was clipped by 2 bases and J by 3 bases; unmatched bases: 17. This CDR3 region has 19 residues. The CDR3 here is CASSLVNVGQGIRDTEAFF. CDR3 sequence (DNA): TGTGCCAGCAGTTTAGTGAATGTTGGACAGGGTATAAGGGACACTGAAGCTTTCTTT.

This clone occurred a few times. This chain links TRBV2 with TRBJ2-1; 8 bases are a match to TRBD2. Germline values: CDR1 SNHLY, CDR2 FYNNEI. V trimming: 0 bases; J trimming: 6 bases; junction bases outside the gene matches: 22. CDR3 length equals 21 residues. CDR3 bases: TGTGCCAGCAGTGAAGCGAGGAACGGGGGGGCTGATGTTGGGGTACGCAATGAGCAGTTCTTC. Protein sequence: CASSEARNGGADVGVRNEQFF. Filled out from reference TRBV2 and TRBJ2-1, the complete variable domain reads EPEVTQTPSHQVTQMGQEVILRCVPISNHLYFYWYRQILGQKVEFLVSFYNNEISEKSEIFDDQFSVERPDGSNFTLKIRSTKLEDSAMYFCASSEARNGGADVGVRNEQFFGPGTRLTVL.

The chain has TRBV6-1 and TRBJ1-1; D remains unclear. Germline V gene lookup returns CDR1 MNHNS and CDR2 SASEGT. The CDR3 contains 12 residues. The V and J ends lost 3 bases and 1 base respectively, with 3 bases between them. CDR3 in amino acids: CASSDSNTEAFF. The CDR3 DNA reads as TGTGCCAGCAGTGACTCGAACACTGAAGCTTTCTTT.

V gene TRBV6-6 combines with J gene TRBJ2-2, with 8 bases aligning to TRBD2. CDR3 length equals 16 residues. In germline, CDR1 is MNHNY, CDR2 SVGAGI (reference sequence). Unmatched junction bases numbered 9, after V lost 6 bases and J lost 3 bases. The CDR3 coding sequence is TGTGCCAGCAGCCAAGGACTAGCCAAGGACACCGGGGAGCTGTTTTTT. Translated: CASSQGLAKDTGELFF.

The rearrangement uses TRBV6-6 and TRBJ1-1; 9 positions match TRBD1. The germline CDR1 and CDR2 sequences are MNHNY and SVGAGI (reference sequence). This CDR3 spans 15 amino acids. The V and J ends lost 2 bases and 3 bases, in that order; junction bases with no gene match: 4. The CDR3 protein is CASSYPGTGHTEAFF. The CDR3 coding sequence is TGTGCCAGCAGTTACCCTGGGACAGGGCACACTGAAGCTTTCTTT.

The chain is built from TRBV7-3 and TRBJ1-2; D gene uncertain. V gave up 3 bases and J gave up 6 bases, with 11 bases separating them. Per the germline V gene, CDR1 is SGHTA and CDR2 is FQGTGA. The CDR3 totals 13 residues. CDR3 coding DNA: TGTGCCAGCAGCTTCCCCGACGGGAATGGCTACACCTTC. It specifies CASSFPDGNGYTF.

This clone was detected once. The chain recombines TRBV15 with TRBJ1-4, with 12 bases fitting TRBD1. With V trimmed by 6 bases and J by 7 bases, 3 bases remained unmatched. Germline CDR1 is LNHNV and CDR2 is YYDKDF (reference sequence). CDR3 length: 14 amino acids. CDR3: CATRGQGAGEKLFF. The DNA of the CDR3 is TGTGCCACCAGGGGACAGGGGGCGGGTGAAAAACTGTTTTTT.